This TCR beta chain was obtained from a study of T cell responses to AZD1222 COVID-19 vaccine. The CDR3 consists of 17 residues. Germline V gene lookup returns CDR1 LGHDT and CDR2 YNNKEL (reference sequence). Trimming pared 5 bases from V and 2 bases from J, leaving 20 bases between. The study's findings and limits: Baseline seropositivity characterized only a handful of AZD1222 recipients. Repertoire sampling happened only post peak T cell response. The sample set comprised mostly white British donors with more females, and clonal diversity was possibly underestimated.

The table came from immunoSEQ multiplex PCR; TCRdb's copy has only in-frame clones and leaves some out. This table has about 110,000 clones, more than 85% appearing once. Concerning this clone itself: The target antigen is unknown.

The sample here was peripheral blood, taken on day 0 of AZD1222 vaccination. The chain links TRBV3-1 (or the pseudogene TRBV3-2) to TRBJ2-3, with D tentatively TRBD1 or TRBD2 (5 bases each). The receptor was isolated from an adult in good health. CDR3 DNA: TGTGCCAGCAGCAGACAGCTAGCCGATTCTCCCACAGATACGCAGTATTTT. Its protein product is CASSRQLADSPTDTQYF.